This TCR beta chain originates from a study of T cells in Graves' hyperthyroidism and ophthalmopathy. Lactation, pregnancy, other autoimmune disease or uncontrolled infection excluded patients. PBMCs were sourced from around 10 ml fresh peripheral blood. This clonotype was picked up many times. RNA transcripts were the template for amplifying TCR beta CDR3 regions. HTBI primers drove first-round RT-PCR of the TCR CDR3. TCRdb reprocessed the multiplex PCR reads via MiXCR and lists one record per CDR3 protein. Among a few hundred thousand distinct CDR3 sequences listed, roughly 14% were seen once. Germline CDR1 and CDR2: GTSNPN and SVGIG (reference sequence). V was trimmed by 3 bases and J by 5 bases, leaving 17 bases between them. CDR3 size: 14 residues.

V usage is TRBV30 and J usage is TRBJ2-7; D remains ambiguous. Sequencing was carried out using blood. The clonotype comes from a woman in her thirties with Graves' ophthalmopathy. DNA of the CDR3: TGTGCCTGGAGACTTACATCAACTCGGCACGAGCAGTACTTC. Translating gives CAWRLTSTRHEQYF. The variable domain in full, completed from reference TRBV30 and TRBJ2-7, reads SQTIHQWPATLVQPVGSPLSLECTVEGTSNPNLYWYRQAAGRGLQLLFYSVGIGQISSEVPQNLSASRPQDRQFILSSKKLLLSDSGFYLCAWRLTSTRHEQYFGPGTRLTVT.